The 13 T cell receptor beta chains reported below all come from one sample, sequenced in a study of T cells after yellow fever vaccination (dated by TCRdb to between 2017 and 2020). The protocol used for the library was 5' RACE. TCRdb shows the sequencer as Illumina HiSeq 2500. TCRdb itself trimmed the public reads at Q25 with fastp, ran MiXCR and retained productive beta chains. Each CDR3 protein gets just one entry, which takes the most common genes and DNA from the rows behind it. The sample records some 96,000 distinct CDR3 sequences, approximately 8.4% of which are singletons. Around a sixth of the sample goes to the ten largest clones. This specimen's treatment or condition label, interpreted: live attenuated yellow fever vaccine strain. Material: CD8+ T cells not binding an NS4B(214-222) dextramer, sorted from PBMCs, obtained more than 13 days after the first yellow fever vaccination. Explained via the paper, the cell subset or site label denotes: NS4B epitope dextramer-negative CD8 T cells. These receptors were obtained from a man younger than 35 who received the YFV17D yellow fever vaccine.

This clonotype was seen ten or more times. CDR3 sequence: CASSSRGRDEKLFF. The CDR3 DNA follows: TGTGCCAGCAGTTCCCGGGGCAGGGACGAAAAACTGTTTTTT. The rearrangement links TRBV12-3 or TRBV12-4 to TRBJ1-4, with a possible D match to TRBD1 (5 bases). V was clipped by 4 bases and J by 8 bases, with 14 bases between them. The CDR3 runs 14 residues.

This clonotype occurred a few times. CDR3 nucleotides: TGCGCCAGCAGCCAATCATTGGGGGGCCGATTCTACGAGCAGTACTTC. Protein sequence: CASSQSLGGRFYEQYF. The genes are TRBV4-1 and TRBJ2-7; perhaps D is TRBD1 or TRBD2 (6 bases each). Germline assignment: CDR1 MGHRA and CDR2 YSYEKL. This CDR3 contains 16 residues. V was clipped by 2 bases and J by 3 bases, with 17 bases between them.

In this sample, this clonotype turned up a few times. This sequence joins TRBV12-3 or TRBV12-4 and TRBJ2-1, with D unclear. V shed 2 bases and J shed 7 bases, with 6 bases lying between them. The CDR3 is 12 amino acids. The CDR3: CASSLNFNEQFF. CDR3 nucleotide sequence: TGTGCCAGCAGTTTAAATTTTAATGAGCAGTTCTTC.

The chain recombines TRBV12-5 with TRBJ2-3; D not resolved. The CDR3 length is 13 residues. V was cut by 7 bases and J by 5 bases, with 13 bases left in between. Per germline, CDR1 LGHNT and CDR2 FRNRAP. The CDR3 reads CASALGRGDTQYF. The CDR3 DNA reads as TGTGCTAGTGCCCTCGGTCGTGGAGATACGCAGTATTTT.

This sequence joins TRBV19 and TRBJ2-1; 7 bases match TRBD2. CDR1 LNHDA and CDR2 SQIVND come from the germline V gene (reference sequence). This CDR3 spans 15 amino acids. Germline trimming cut 3 bases from V and 5 bases from J; bases unmatched to any gene: 7. The CDR3 sequence is CASSMSGLPNNEQFF. As DNA, the CDR3 is TGTGCCAGTAGTATGTCGGGACTACCCAACAATGAGCAGTTCTTC.

This clonotype was observed a handful of times. J is TRBJ2-7 and V is TRBV9, with D possibly TRBD2 on 5 matching bases. Trimming pared 4 bases from V and 5 bases from J, leaving 22 bases between. Germline V gene sequence: CDR1 SGDLS, CDR2 YYNGEE. The CDR3 runs 16 residues. The CDR3 region has the DNA TGTGCCAGCAGCTCCCCTACCAGCGGAGTAAGGGACGAGCAGTACTTC. It translates to CASSSPTSGVRDEQYF.

V and J are TRBV7-6 and TRBJ2-6, with 8 nucleotides matching TRBD1. Trimming at V came to 1 base and at J to 2 bases, leaving 7 bases not matched to a gene. The CDR3 runs 18 residues. CDR1 and CDR2 from the germline V gene are SGHVS and FNYEAQ. CDR3 loop: CASSLEGQGPAGANVLTF. Here the CDR3 DNA reads TGTGCCAGCAGCTTAGAAGGACAGGGACCTGCTGGGGCCAACGTCCTGACTTTC.

A note on this clonotype: An end of the junction does not agree with germline; a read error may underlie this. The chain has TRBV20-1 and TRBJ1-5; the match to TRBD1 covers 7 bases. The CDR3 totals 16 residues. Germline lookup yields CDR1 DFQATT and CDR2 SNEGSKA (reference sequence). CDR3 in amino acids: CCARELSRRDSQPQHF. Written as DNA, the CDR3 is TGCTGTGCTAGAGAATTAAGTCGAAGGGACAGTCAGCCCCAGCATTTT.

The chain combines TRBV6-1 with TRBJ1-2; possibly TRBD1 for D (5 bases). The V gene lost 8 bases and the J gene lost 7 bases, with 23 bases spanning the gap. This CDR3 is 15 amino acids long. Germline-derived CDR1 and CDR2 are MNHNS and SASEGT. The CDR3 spells CASGPGPSSSAGYTF. CDR3 nucleotides: TGTGCCAGCGGCCCGGGACCGTCATCTTCGGCTGGCTACACCTTC.

This clonotype came up a few times. The CDR3 spells CASSQEPPGGEETQYF. CDR3 DNA: TGCGCCAGCAGCCAAGAGCCCCCAGGGGGCGAGGAGACCCAGTACTTC. V is TRBV4-1 and J is TRBJ2-5, with 8 bases lining up with TRBD1. V lost 0 bases to trimming and J lost 5 bases; unmatched junction nucleotides: 8. Germline V CDR1 and CDR2: MGHRA, YSYEKL. The CDR3 is 16 amino acids.

This chain connects TRBV7-3 to TRBJ2-6, with D tentatively TRBD1 (5 bases). CDR3 length equals 17 residues. Per germline, CDR1 SGHTA and CDR2 FQGTGA. Trimming shortened V by 3 bases and J by 0 bases, and 12 bases separated the two germline ends. DNA of the CDR3: TGTGCCAGCAGCTTGATGACAGCTAGCTCTGGGGCCAACGTCCTGACTTTC. Translating gives CASSLMTASSGANVLTF.

The genes are TRBV5-1 and TRBJ1-1; TRBD1 is a possible D gene (6 bases). V was pared by 0 bases and J by 5 bases, with 14 bases between. Germline CDR1 is SGHRS and CDR2 is YFSETQ. CDR3 length: 15 amino acids. Written as DNA, the CDR3 is TGCGCCAGCAGCTTGGTGGGAGGGGGTCAGACTGAAGCTTTCTTT. Its protein is CASSLVGGGQTEAFF.

The CDR3 DNA is TGTGCCACCGAGGGACCCGTCCACTCCTACAATGAGCAGTTCTTC. Translating it yields CATEGPVHSYNEQFF. V is TRBV5-8 and J is TRBJ2-1; TRBD1 or TRBD2 may be the D gene (5 bases each). From germline, CDR1 is SGHTS and CDR2 YDEGEE. The CDR3 is 15 amino acids. The ends were cut back, 9 bases at V and 0 bases at J, with 16 bases in the middle.